Given below is one T cell receptor beta chain in context. The ends were cut back, 2 bases at V and 3 bases at J, with 12 bases in the middle. Germline assignment: CDR1 SGHRS and CDR2 YFSETQ. The CDR3 totals 15 residues. The sample belongs to a study of shared clonotypes between healthy human individuals. Some clones are missing from TCRdb's copy, which holds only in-frame ones; the method was immunoSEQ multiplex PCR. The sample contains about 1.1 million clones, 77% of which appear only once. The sequence came from a man between 18 and 35 years old in good health. Some clones in this sample may be carry-over from other donors' samples. This chain joins TRBV5-1 and TRBJ1-5, with D possibly TRBD1 on 6 matching bases. Sequences were obtained from memory CD4+ T cells from PBMCs. Documented subset: CD45RA-negative fraction. CDR3 DNA: TGCGCCAGCAGCTTTAGTGGGGGCAACAATCAGCCCCAGCATTTT. Its translation: CASSFSGGNNQPQHF.